These 21 T cell receptor beta chains came from one sample sequenced in a study of blood T cell repertoires in COVID-19. Method: immunoSEQ multiplex PCR; TCRdb's copy keeps in-frame clones and lacks some. Of approximately 260,000 clones listed, over 75% were seen once; the top ten hold approximately 9%. The sample comprised peripheral blood. These receptors all come from a human donor in a cohort sampled during active COVID-19.

V usage is TRBV6-2 or TRBV6-3 and J usage is TRBJ1-1; TRBD1 matches 7 bases. Germline assignment: CDR1 MNHEY and CDR2 SVGEGT. There are 16 residues in the CDR3. After removal of 2 bases from V and 5 bases from J, the junction contained 11 bases not matched to a gene. The CDR3 nucleotides are TGTGCCAGCAGTTACAATCCAGGGGGGAGTAGGACTGAAGCTTTCTTT. This translates into CASSYNPGGSRTEAFF.

The gene calls are TRBV13 and TRBJ1-1; D gene ambiguous. CDR1 is PRHDT, CDR2 FYEKMQ, per germline (reference sequence). V lost 0 bases and J lost 7, with 9 bases in between. This CDR3 is 13 amino acids long. Here the CDR3 DNA reads TGTGCCAGCAGCTTAGGGCGCACGTTTGAAGCTTTCTTT. Translated: CASSLGRTFEAFF.

The gene calls are TRBV15 and TRBJ2-7; no firm D call. V was shortened by 0 bases and J by 3 bases, with 6 bases between the two germline ends. There are 13 residues in the CDR3. CDR1 is LNHNV and CDR2 is YYDKDF in the germline V gene (reference sequence). CDR3 coding DNA: TGTGCCACCAGCAGAGATCCCAACTACGAGCAGTACTTC. Translation: CATSRDPNYEQYF.

V and J are TRBV5-1 and TRBJ2-7; 13 bases align to TRBD2. This CDR3 comprises 16 residues. Germline CDR1 reads SGHRS; CDR2 reads YFSETQ. The V segment lost 3 bases and the J segment 2 bases; nucleotides outside the gene matches: 5. CDR3 DNA sequence: TGCGCCAGCAGCTGGGGACTAGCGGGAACCCCCTACGAGCAGTACTTC. The encoded protein is CASSWGLAGTPYEQYF.

This clone showed up just once. The genes are TRBV5-1 and TRBJ2-2, with 8 bases lining up with TRBD2. The germline V gene has CDR1 SGHRS and CDR2 YFSETQ. J gave up 4 bases and V 3 bases, and 5 bases lay outside the gene matches. The CDR3 spans 15 residues. The CDR3: CASSSTSVGTGELFF. CDR3 bases: TGCGCCAGCAGCTCGACTAGCGTCGGCACCGGGGAGCTGTTTTTT.

The chain has TRBV29-1 and TRBJ2-7; TRBD2 agrees at 9 bases. The junction had 3 bases not matched to a gene; V was cut back by 6 bases and J by 0 bases. CDR3 length equals 13 residues. Germline assignment: CDR1 SQVTM and CDR2 ANQGSEA. The CDR3: CSVTSGSSYEQYF. CDR3 DNA sequence: TGCAGCGTGACTAGCGGTAGCTCCTACGAGCAGTACTTC.

The V call is TRBV6-6, the J call TRBJ2-3; weak D call: TRBD1 (6 bases). Germline V CDR1 and CDR2: MNHNY, SVGAGI (reference sequence). V lost 0 bases and J 0 bases, leaving 7 bases between the germline ends. The CDR3 runs 15 residues. The CDR3 DNA is TGTGCCAGCAGTTACTCGGGACACAGCACAGATACGCAGTATTTT. This encodes CASSYSGHSTDTQYF.

Many counts were recorded for this clone. The chain joins TRBV19 to TRBJ2-1; 11 bases match TRBD2. The CDR3 has 17 amino acids. Germline loops: CDR1 LNHDA, CDR2 SQIVND (reference sequence). V dropped 2 bases and J dropped 2; count of bases not matched to a gene: 5. CDR3 residues: CASSINKLAGAYNEQFF. The CDR3 DNA is TGTGCCAGTAGTATAAATAAACTAGCGGGAGCCTACAATGAGCAGTTCTTC. The full variable domain, its missing parts supplied by reference TRBV19 and TRBJ2-1, is DGGITQSPKYLFRKEGQNVTLSCEQNLNHDAMYWYRQDPGQGLRLIYYSQIVNDFQKGDIAEGYSVSREKKESFPLTVTSAQKNPTAFYLCASSINKLAGAYNEQFFGPGTRLTVL.

V gene TRBV10-1 combines with J gene TRBJ2-7; D possibly corresponds to TRBD1 (6 bases). V lost 4 bases to trimming and J lost 0 bases, with 7 bases between them. Germline V gene sequence: CDR1 WNHNN, CDR2 SYGVQD (reference sequence). This CDR3 is built from 13 residues. The CDR3 loop reads CASSARGSYEQYF. DNA of the CDR3: TGCGCCAGCAGTGCCAGGGGCTCCTACGAGCAGTACTTC.

J is TRBJ2-7 and V is TRBV7-9; TRBD2 agrees at 8 bases. The V gene end was trimmed by 4 bases and the J gene end by 0 bases; junction bases not matched to a gene: 2. The CDR3 loop spans 14 amino acids. Per the germline V gene, CDR1 is SEHNR and CDR2 is FQNEAQ (reference sequence). The CDR3, as DNA: TGTGCCAGCAGCTCACTAGCGGCCTCCTACGAGCAGTACTTC. The encoded protein is CASSSLAASYEQYF.

The CDR3 reads CASSPTVAAGETQYF. The CDR3 bases are TGTGCCAGCAGCCCCACGGTGGCGGCCGGTGAGACCCAGTACTTC. The J gene is TRBJ2-5, the V gene TRBV11-2, with D hard to call. The CDR3 extends over 15 amino acids. Germline values: CDR1 SGHAT, CDR2 FQNNGV. V lost 5 bases and J 5 bases, leaving 18 bases between the germline ends.

The J gene is TRBJ1-2, the V gene TRBV19; D gene uncertain. With 6 bases removed from V and 3 bases from J, the gap between germline ends came to 17 bases. CDR3 length: 15 amino acids. CDR1 is LNHDA, CDR2 SQIVND, per germline (reference sequence). In DNA, the CDR3 is TGTGCCAGTAGCAGACCCGGGATCTCTCACTATGGCTACACCTTC. Residues: CASSRPGISHYGYTF. Drawing the rest from reference TRBV19 and TRBJ1-2, the complete variable domain is DGGITQSPKYLFRKEGQNVTLSCEQNLNHDAMYWYRQDPGQGLRLIYYSQIVNDFQKGDIAEGYSVSREKKESFPLTVTSAQKNPTAFYLCASSRPGISHYGYTFGSGTRLTVV.

This chain joins TRBV2 and TRBJ2-3, with D possibly TRBD1 on 5 matching bases. CDR1 SNHLY and CDR2 FYNNEI come from the germline V gene. V lost 7 bases and J lost 7, with 12 bases in between. The CDR3 is made up of 12 amino acids. The CDR3 sequence is CASTYAGHTQYF. DNA of the CDR3: TGTGCCAGCACCTATGCAGGGCATACGCAGTATTTT.

The count of this clone is one. J is TRBJ1-1 and V is TRBV12-3 or TRBV12-4; no reliable D call. This CDR3 spans 13 amino acids. Trimming removed 6 bases from V and 0 bases from J, with 8 bases in between. This CDR3 reads CASSSTMNTEAFF. CDR3 bases: TGTGCCAGCAGCTCTACTATGAACACTGAAGCTTTCTTT.

V is TRBV5-1 and J is TRBJ2-1; 16 positions match TRBD2. The CDR3 is made up of 16 amino acids. Germline V gene sequence: CDR1 SGHRS, CDR2 YFSETQ. Trimming cost V 4 bases and J 7 bases; bases outside gene matches: 5. The CDR3 region is CASSKGLAGGQNEQFF. CDR3 DNA: TGCGCCAGCAGCAAGGGACTAGCGGGAGGGCAGAATGAGCAGTTCTTC.

The rearrangement links TRBV5-6 to TRBJ2-5; 9 positions agree with TRBD2. The V segment lost 3 bases and the J segment 3 bases; nucleotides outside the gene matches: 9. There are 16 residues in the CDR3. Germline V CDR1 and CDR2: SGHDT, YYEEEE. DNA of the CDR3: TGTGCCAGCAGCTCGCTAGGCGGGGGGGGGAAAGAGACCCAGTACTTC. It codes for CASSSLGGGGKETQYF.

This clone has only a few counts. The chain's CDR3 is CASSIVIVRDRAYEQYF. The CDR3 coding sequence is TGTGCCAGTAGTATAGTTATAGTTCGGGACAGGGCCTACGAGCAGTACTTC. V and J are TRBV19 and TRBJ2-7, with TRBD1 identical over 9 bases. Trimming at V came to 1 base and at J to 2 bases, leaving 9 bases not matched to a gene. This CDR3 is built from 17 residues. Germline assignment: CDR1 LNHDA and CDR2 SQIVND (reference sequence).

The chain carries TRBV15 and TRBJ1-3; 9 bases are shared with TRBD1. Germline V gene sequence: CDR1 LNHNV, CDR2 YYDKDF (reference sequence). CDR3 size: 18 residues. Trimming cost V 4 bases and J 2 bases; bases outside gene matches: 12. This CDR3 reads CATSKPGTGIGPGNTIYF. The CDR3 coding sequence is TGTGCCACCAGCAAACCCGGGACAGGGATCGGGCCTGGAAACACCATATATTTT.

The chain couples TRBV7-2 to TRBJ1-2; D might be TRBD1 (5 bases). This CDR3 contains 16 residues. Trimming took 5 bases from V and 0 from J, leaving 16 bases between them. The V gene's germline CDR1 is SGHTA and CDR2 FQGNSA. The CDR3 DNA reads TGTGCCAGCAGCCCACGCCCTAGGACATCTAACTATGGCTACACCTTC. It is translated as CASSPRPRTSNYGYTF.

The chain uses TRBV15 and TRBJ2-1, with 8 bases lining up with TRBD1. J gave up 8 bases and V 4 bases, and 7 bases lay outside the gene matches. Looked up from germline, CDR1 is LNHNV and CDR2 is YYDKDF (reference sequence). There are 14 residues in the CDR3. CDR3 nucleotides: TGTGCCACCAGCAAGCAGGGGGCTGTGGATGAGCAGTTCTTC. As protein: CATSKQGAVDEQFF. Drawing the rest from reference TRBV15 and TRBJ2-1, the complete variable domain is DAMVIQNPRYQVTQFGKPVTLSCSQTLNHNVMYWYQQKSSQAPKLLFHYYDKDFNNEADTPDNFQSRRPNTSFCFLDIRSPGLGDTAMYLCATSKQGAVDEQFFGPGTRLTVL.

J is TRBJ1-2 and V is TRBV3-1 (or the pseudogene TRBV3-2); 8 nucleotides agree with TRBD1. V was pared by 4 bases and J by 4 bases, with 11 bases of the junction left unmatched. Germline values: CDR1 LGHDT, CDR2 YNNKEL (reference sequence). CDR3 length: 16 residues. The CDR3: CASSRPRGQGVYGYTF. The CDR3 coding sequence is TGTGCCAGCAGCCGACCGAGAGGACAGGGCGTCTATGGCTACACCTTC.